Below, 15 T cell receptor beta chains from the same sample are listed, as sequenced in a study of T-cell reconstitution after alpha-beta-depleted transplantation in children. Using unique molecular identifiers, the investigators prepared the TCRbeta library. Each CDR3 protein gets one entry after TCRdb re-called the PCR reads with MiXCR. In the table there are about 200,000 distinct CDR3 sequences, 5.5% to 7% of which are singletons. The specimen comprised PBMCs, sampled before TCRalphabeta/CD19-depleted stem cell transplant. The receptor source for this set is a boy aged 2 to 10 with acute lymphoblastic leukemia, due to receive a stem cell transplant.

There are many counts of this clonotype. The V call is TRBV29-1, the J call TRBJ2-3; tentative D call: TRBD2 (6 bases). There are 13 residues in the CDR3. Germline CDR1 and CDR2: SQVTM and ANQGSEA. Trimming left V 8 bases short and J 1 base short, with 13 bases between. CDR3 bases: TGCAGCCACGGGTGGGGGGGCACAGATACGCAGTATTTT. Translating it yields CSHGWGGTDTQYF.

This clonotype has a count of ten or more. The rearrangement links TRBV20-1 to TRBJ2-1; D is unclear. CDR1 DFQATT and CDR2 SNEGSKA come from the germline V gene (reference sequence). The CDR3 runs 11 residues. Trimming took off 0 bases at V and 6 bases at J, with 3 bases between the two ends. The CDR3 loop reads CSAREFNEQFF. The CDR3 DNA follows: TGCAGTGCTAGAGAGTTCAATGAGCAGTTCTTC.

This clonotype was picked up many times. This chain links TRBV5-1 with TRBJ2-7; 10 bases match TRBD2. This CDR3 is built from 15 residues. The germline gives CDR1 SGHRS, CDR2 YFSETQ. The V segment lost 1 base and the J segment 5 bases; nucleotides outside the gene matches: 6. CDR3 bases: TGCGCCAGCAGCTTGCGCGATCTAGCGGGGGACGAGCAGTACTTC. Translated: CASSLRDLAGDEQYF.

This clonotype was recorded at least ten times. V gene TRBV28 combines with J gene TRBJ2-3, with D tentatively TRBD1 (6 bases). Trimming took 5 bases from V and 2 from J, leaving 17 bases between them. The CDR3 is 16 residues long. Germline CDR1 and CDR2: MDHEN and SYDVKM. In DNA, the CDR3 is TGTGCCAGCAGTGAGAGGGACAACCCGTACACAGATACGCAGTATTTT. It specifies CASSERDNPYTDTQYF. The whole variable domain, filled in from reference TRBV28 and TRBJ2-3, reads DVKVTQSSRYLVKRTGEKVFLECVQDMDHENMFWYRQDPGLGLRLIYFSYDVKMKEKGDIPEGYSVSREKKERFSLILESASTNQTSMYLCASSERDNPYTDTQYFGPGTRLTVL.

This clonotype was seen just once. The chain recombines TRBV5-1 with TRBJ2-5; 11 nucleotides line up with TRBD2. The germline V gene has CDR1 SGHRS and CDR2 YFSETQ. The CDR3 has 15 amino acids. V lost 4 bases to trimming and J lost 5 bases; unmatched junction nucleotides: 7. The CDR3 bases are TGCGCCAGCAGCCTAGCGGGGGGATTAAGGGAGACCCAGTACTTC. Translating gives CASSLAGGLRETQYF.

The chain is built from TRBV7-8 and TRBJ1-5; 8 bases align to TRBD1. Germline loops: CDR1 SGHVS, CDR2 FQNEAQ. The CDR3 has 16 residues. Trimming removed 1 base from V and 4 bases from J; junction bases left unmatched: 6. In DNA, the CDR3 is TGTGCCAGCAGCTTAGGCACAGGGGGAAGTAATCAGCCCCAGCATTTT. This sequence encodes CASSLGTGGSNQPQHF. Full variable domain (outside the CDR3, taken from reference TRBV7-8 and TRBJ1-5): GAGVSQSPRYKVAKRGQDVALRCDPISGHVSLFWYQQALGQGPEFLTYFQNEAQLDKSGLPSDRFFAERPEGSVSTLKIQRTQQEDSAVYLCASSLGTGGSNQPQHFGDGTRLSIL.

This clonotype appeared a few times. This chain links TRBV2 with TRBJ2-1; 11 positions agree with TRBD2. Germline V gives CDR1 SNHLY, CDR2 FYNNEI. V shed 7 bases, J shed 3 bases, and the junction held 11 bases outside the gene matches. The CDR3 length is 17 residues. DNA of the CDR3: TGTGCCAGCATTAAAGTGTCCCTAGCGGGAGGCTACAATGAGCAGTTCTTC. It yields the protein CASIKVSLAGGYNEQFF.

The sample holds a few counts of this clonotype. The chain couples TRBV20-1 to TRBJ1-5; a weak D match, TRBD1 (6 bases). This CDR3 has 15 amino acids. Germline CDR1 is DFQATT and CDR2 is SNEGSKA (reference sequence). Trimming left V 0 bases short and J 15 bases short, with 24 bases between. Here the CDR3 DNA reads TGCAGTGCTAGAGATCCAGGGACAAGGGACCTTTTACCGCATTTT. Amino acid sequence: CSARDPGTRDLLPHF.

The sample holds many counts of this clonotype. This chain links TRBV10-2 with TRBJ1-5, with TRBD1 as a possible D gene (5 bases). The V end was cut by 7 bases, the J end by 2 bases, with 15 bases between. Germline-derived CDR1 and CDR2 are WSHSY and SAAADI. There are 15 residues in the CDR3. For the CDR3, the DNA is TGCGCCAGCACCTTGGGGGGAGAGGGCAATCAGCCCCAGCATTTT. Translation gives CASTLGGEGNQPQHF.

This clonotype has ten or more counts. The CDR3 spells CSAQQVAGGNQPQHF. The DNA for the CDR3 is TGCAGTGCCCAACAGGTGGCAGGGGGCAATCAGCCCCAGCATTTT. V and J are TRBV20-1 and TRBJ1-5, with D possibly TRBD1 on 6 matching bases. Germline CDR1 and CDR2: DFQATT and SNEGSKA (reference sequence). This CDR3 is 15 amino acids long. Trimming cost V 6 bases and J 2 bases, with 17 bases left between them.

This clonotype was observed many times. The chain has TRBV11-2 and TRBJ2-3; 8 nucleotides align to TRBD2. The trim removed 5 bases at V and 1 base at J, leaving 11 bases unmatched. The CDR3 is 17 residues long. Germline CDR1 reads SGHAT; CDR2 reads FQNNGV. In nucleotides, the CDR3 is TGTGCCAGCAGCCCCCCGGGACTAGGGAGCCGCACAGATACGCAGTATTTT. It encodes CASSPPGLGSRTDTQYF.

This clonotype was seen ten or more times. The CDR3 loop is CASSLYSSYEQYF. Here the CDR3 DNA reads TGTGCCAGCAGCTTGTATAGCTCCTACGAGCAGTACTTC. The rearrangement joins TRBV7-2 to TRBJ2-7; D uncertain. This CDR3 region has 13 residues. The germline CDR1 and CDR2 sequences are SGHTA and FQGNSA. V lost 3 bases to trimming and J lost 0 bases, with 6 bases between them.

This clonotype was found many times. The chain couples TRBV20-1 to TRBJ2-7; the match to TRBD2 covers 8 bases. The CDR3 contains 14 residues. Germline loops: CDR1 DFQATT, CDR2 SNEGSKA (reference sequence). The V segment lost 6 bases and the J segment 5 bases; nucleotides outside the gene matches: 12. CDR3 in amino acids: CSASLGGGYDEQYF. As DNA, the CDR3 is TGCAGTGCCTCCTTGGGCGGGGGGTACGACGAGCAGTACTTC.

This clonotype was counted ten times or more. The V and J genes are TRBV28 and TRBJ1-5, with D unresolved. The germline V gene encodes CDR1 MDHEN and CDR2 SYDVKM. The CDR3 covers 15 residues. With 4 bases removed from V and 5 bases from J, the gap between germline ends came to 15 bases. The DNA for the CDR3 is TGTGCCAGCAGTTCTCCGGCAGTCAGCGATCAGCCCCAGCATTTT. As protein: CASSSPAVSDQPQHF.

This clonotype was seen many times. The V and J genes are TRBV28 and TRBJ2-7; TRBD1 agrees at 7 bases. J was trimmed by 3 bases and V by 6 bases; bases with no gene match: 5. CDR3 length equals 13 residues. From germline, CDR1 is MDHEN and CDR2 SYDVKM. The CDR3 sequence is CASSLRDSYEQYF. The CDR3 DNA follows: TGTGCCAGCAGCCTCCGGGACAGCTACGAGCAGTACTTC. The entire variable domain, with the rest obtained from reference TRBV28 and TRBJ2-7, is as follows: DVKVTQSSRYLVKRTGEKVFLECVQDMDHENMFWYRQDPGLGLRLIYFSYDVKMKEKGDIPEGYSVSREKKERFSLILESASTNQTSMYLCASSLRDSYEQYFGPGTRLTVT.